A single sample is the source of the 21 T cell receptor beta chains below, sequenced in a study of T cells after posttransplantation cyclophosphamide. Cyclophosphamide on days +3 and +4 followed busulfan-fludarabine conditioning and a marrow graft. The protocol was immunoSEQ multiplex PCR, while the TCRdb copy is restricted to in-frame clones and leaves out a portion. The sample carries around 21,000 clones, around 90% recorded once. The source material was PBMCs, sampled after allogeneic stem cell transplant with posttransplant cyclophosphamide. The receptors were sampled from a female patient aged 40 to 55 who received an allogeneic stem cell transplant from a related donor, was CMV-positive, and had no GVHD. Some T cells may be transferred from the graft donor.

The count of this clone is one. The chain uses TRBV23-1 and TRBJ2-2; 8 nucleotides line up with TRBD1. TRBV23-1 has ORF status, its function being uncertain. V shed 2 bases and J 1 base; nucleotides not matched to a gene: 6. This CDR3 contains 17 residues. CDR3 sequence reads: CASSQDRGPRNTGELFF. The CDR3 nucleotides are TGCGCCAGCAGTCAAGACAGGGGACCTAGGAACACCGGGGAGCTGTTTTTT.

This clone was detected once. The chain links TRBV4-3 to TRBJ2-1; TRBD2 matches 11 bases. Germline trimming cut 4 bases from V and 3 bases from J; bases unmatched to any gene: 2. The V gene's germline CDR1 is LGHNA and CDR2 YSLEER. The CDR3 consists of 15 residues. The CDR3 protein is CASSPTSGIYNEQFF. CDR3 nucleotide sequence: TGCGCCAGCAGCCCGACTAGCGGGATCTACAATGAGCAGTTCTTC.

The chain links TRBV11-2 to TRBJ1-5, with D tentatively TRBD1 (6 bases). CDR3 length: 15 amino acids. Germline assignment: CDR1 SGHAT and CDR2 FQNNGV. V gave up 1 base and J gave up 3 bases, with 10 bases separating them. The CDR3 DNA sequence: TGTGCCAGCAGCTTAGCGGGGGGCTACAATCAGCCCCAGCATTTT. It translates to CASSLAGGYNQPQHF.

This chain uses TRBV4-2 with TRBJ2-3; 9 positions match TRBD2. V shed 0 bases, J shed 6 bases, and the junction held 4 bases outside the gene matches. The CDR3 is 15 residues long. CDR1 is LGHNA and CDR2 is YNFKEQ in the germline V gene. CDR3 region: CASSQEGLAGDTQYF. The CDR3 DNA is TGTGCCAGCAGCCAAGAGGGGCTAGCGGGGGATACGCAGTATTTT.

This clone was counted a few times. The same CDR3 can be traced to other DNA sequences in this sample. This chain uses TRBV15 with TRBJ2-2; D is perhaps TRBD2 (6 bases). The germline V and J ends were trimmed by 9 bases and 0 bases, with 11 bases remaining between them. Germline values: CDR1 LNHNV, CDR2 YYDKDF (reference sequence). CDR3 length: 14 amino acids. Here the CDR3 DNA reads TGTGCCACTGCCGGGACTTCGAACACCGGGGAGCTGTTTTTT. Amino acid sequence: CATAGTSNTGELFF.

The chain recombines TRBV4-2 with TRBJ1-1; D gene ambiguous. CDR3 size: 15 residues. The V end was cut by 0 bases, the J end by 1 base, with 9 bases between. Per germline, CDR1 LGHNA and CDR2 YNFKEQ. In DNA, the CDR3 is TGTGCCAGCAGCCAAGAGCAGTCGGGGAACACTGAAGCTTTCTTT. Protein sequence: CASSQEQSGNTEAFF.

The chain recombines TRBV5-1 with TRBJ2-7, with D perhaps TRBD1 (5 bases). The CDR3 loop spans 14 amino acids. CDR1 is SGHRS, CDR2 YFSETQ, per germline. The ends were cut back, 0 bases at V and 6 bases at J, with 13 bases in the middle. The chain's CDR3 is CASSLVLGQGEQYF. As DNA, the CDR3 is TGCGCCAGCAGCTTGGTTTTGGGTCAGGGCGAGCAGTACTTC.

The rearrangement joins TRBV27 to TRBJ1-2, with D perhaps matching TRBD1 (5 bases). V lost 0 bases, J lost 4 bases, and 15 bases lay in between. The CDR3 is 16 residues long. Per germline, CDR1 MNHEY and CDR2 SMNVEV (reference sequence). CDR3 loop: CASSLSIMGQRYGYTF. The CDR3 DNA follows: TGTGCCAGCAGTTTATCGATAATGGGGCAGCGCTATGGCTACACCTTC.

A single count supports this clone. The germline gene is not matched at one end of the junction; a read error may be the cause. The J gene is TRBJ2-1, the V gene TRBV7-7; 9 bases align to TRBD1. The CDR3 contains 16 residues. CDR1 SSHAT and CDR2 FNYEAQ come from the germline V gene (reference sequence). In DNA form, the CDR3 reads TGTGCTAGCAGCACACAAGCCGGGACAGGGTACAATGAGCAGTTCTTC. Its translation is CASSTQAGTGYNEQFF.

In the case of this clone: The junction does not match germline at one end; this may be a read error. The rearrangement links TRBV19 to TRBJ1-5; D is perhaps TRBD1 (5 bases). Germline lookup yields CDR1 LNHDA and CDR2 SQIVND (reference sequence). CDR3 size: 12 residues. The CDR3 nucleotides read TGTGCCAGTAGGGGGCCTAATCGGCCCCAGCATTTT. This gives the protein CASRGPNRPQHF.

Here the CDR3 DNA reads TGTGCCAGCAGACCCGGGACAACTAACTATGGCTACACCTTC. Amino acids: CASRPGTTNYGYTF. The J gene is TRBJ1-2, the V gene TRBV2, with a tentative D call TRBD1 (6 bases). There are 14 residues in the CDR3. Germline V gene data show CDR1 as SNHLY and CDR2 as FYNNEI. The V end lost 6 bases, the J end lost 0 bases, and 11 bases lay between the germline ends.

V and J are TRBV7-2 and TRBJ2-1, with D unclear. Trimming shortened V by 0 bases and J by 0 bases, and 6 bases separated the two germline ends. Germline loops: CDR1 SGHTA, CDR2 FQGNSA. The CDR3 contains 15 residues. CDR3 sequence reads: CASSLASNSYNEQFF. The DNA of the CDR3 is TGTGCCAGCAGCTTAGCGAGCAACTCCTACAATGAGCAGTTCTTC.

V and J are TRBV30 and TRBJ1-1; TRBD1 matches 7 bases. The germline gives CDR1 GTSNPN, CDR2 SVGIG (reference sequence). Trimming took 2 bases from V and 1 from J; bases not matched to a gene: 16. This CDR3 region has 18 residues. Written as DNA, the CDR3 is TGTGCCTGGAGTCCTCGACCGGGACAGAGAGTTGGGAACACTGAAGCTTTCTTT. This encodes CAWSPRPGQRVGNTEAFF. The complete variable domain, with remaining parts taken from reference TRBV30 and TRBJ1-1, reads SQTIHQWPATLVQPVGSPLSLECTVEGTSNPNLYWYRQAAGRGLQLLFYSVGIGQISSEVPQNLSASRPQDRQFILSSKKLLLSDSGFYLCAWSPRPGQRVGNTEAFFGQGTRLTVV.

The CDR3 loop reads CASSSYRTSSRSPSSYGYTF. The DNA of the CDR3 is TGCGCCAGCAGCTCTTACCGAACTAGCAGTAGAAGCCCCAGTTCCTATGGCTACACCTTC. The chain is built from TRBV5-1 and TRBJ1-2; D is unresolved. The V end was cut by 3 bases, the J end by 4 bases, with 31 bases between. The CDR3 has 20 residues. Germline values: CDR1 SGHRS, CDR2 YFSETQ.

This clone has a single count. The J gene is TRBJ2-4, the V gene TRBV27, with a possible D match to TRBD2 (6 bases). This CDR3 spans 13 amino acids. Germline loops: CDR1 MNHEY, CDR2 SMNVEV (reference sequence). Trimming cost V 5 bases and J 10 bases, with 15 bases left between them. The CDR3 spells CASSLGPAGIQYF. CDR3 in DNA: TGTGCCAGCAGTCTTGGACCCGCGGGGATTCAGTACTTC.

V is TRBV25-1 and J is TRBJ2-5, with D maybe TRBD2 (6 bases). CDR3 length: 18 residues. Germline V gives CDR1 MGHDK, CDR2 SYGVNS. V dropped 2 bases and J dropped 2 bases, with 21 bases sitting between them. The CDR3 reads CASSELVRASAFQETQYF. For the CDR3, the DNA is TGTGCCAGCAGTGAACTAGTACGGGCTAGCGCTTTTCAAGAGACCCAGTACTTC.

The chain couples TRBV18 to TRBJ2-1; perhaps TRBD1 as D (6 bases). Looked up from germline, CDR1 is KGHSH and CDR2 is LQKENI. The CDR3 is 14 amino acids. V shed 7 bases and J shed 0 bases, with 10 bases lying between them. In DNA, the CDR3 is TGTGCCAGCTTCCGGGACAACTCCTACAATGAGCAGTTCTTC. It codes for CASFRDNSYNEQFF.

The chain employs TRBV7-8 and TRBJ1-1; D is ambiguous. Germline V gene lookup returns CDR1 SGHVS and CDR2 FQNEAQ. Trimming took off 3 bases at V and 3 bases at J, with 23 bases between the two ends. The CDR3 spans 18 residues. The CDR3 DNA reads TGTGCCAGCAGCTTCGTCGCGGGCATCGGGTGGAGCGACACTGAAGCTTTCTTT. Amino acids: CASSFVAGIGWSDTEAFF.

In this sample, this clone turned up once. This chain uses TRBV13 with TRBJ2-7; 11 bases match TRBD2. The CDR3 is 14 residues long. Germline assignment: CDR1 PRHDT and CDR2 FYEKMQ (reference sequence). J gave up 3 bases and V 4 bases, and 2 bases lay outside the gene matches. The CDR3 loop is CASSSGLADYEQYF. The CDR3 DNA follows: TGTGCCAGCAGCTCGGGACTAGCGGACTACGAGCAGTACTTC. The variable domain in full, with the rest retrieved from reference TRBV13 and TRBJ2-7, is AAGVIQSPRHLIKEKRETATLKCYPIPRHDTVYWYQQGPGQDPQFLISFYEKMQSDKGSIPDRFSAQQFSDYHSELNMSSLELGDSALYFCASSSGLADYEQYFGPGTRLTVT.

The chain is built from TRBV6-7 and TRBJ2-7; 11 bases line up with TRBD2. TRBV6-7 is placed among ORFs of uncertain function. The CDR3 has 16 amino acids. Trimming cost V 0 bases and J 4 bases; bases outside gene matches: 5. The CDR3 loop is CASSYSVAGGPYEQYF. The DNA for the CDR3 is TGTGCCAGCAGTTACTCGGTAGCGGGAGGGCCTTACGAGCAGTACTTC.

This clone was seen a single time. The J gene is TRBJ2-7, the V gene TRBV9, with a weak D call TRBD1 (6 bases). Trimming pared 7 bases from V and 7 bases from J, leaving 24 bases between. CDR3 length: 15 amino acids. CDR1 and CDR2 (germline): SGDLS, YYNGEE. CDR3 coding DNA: TGTGCCAGCGCCAGACGGACAGACCTTTTGGATGAGCAGTACTTC. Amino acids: CASARRTDLLDEQYF.